Listed below are T cell receptor beta chains from one sample, sequenced in a study of molecular identifiers for immune sequencing clone quantification. Each CDR3 protein is one row after TCRdb ran MiXCR on the PCR reads. The table includes under 65,000 distinct CDR3 sequences, less than 25% detected once. Sequences were obtained from naive CD8+ T cells from blood, with Jurkat cell RNA spiked in. The receptors were gathered from a human donor in good health. Some libraries in this study had Jurkat cell RNA spiked in. Each CDR3 is given with its conserved first and last residue. The D gene is left open where the match is weak. A clone size is listed for some rows: how often the clone was seen (once, few, many), or a class if it is expanded.

J gene | V gene | clone size | D gene | CDR3 protein | CDR3 DNA
TRBJ2-7 | TRBV20-1 | many | TRBD2 | CSARDLAGVLYEQYF | TGCAGTGCTAGGGATCTAGCGGGAGTACTCTACGAGCAGTACTTC
TRBJ2-1 | TRBV4-1 | many | . | CASSQDRQGPEQFF | TGCGCCAGCAGCCAAGATCGGCAGGGGCCTGAGCAGTTCTTC
TRBJ2-1 | TRBV6-5 | few | . | CASSYMMGDNEQLF | TGTGCCAGCAGTTATATGATGGGGGACAATGAGCAGCTCTTC
TRBJ2-5 | TRBV3-1 | many | TRBD2 | CASSPLGGGSSETQYF | TGTGCCAGCAGCCCGTTAGGCGGCGGGAGTTCAGAGACCCAGTACTTC
TRBJ2-1 | TRBV9 | many | . | CASSPRPGTYYNEQFF | TGTGCCAGCAGCCCTAGGCCCGGAACTTACTACAATGAGCAGTTCTTC
TRBJ1-1 | TRBV6-2/TRBV6-3 | many | . | CASSYVYMNTEAFF | TGTGCCAGCAGTTACGTGTACATGAACACTGAAGCTTTCTTT
TRBJ2-5 | TRBV7-2 | many | . | CASSRPAETQYF | TGTGCCAGCAGCCGCCCGGCTGAGACCCAGTACTTC
TRBJ2-1 | TRBV27 | few | . | CASSSRRESPYNEQFF | TGTGCCAGCAGTTCCCGCCGGGAGAGCCCCTACAATGAGCAGTTCTTC
TRBJ2-1 | TRBV6-5 | many | TRBD2 | CASADLSGGAGNEQFF | TGTGCCAGTGCAGACCTTAGCGGGGGGGCCGGCAATGAGCAGTTCTTC
TRBJ1-1 | TRBV5-4 | . | TRBD1 | CASSLRTGGRLGDTEAFF | TGTGCCAGCAGCTTGAGGACAGGAGGAAGGCTGGGGGACACTGAAGCTTTCTTT
TRBJ2-5 | TRBV4-3 | many | TRBD1 | CASSQEGTGGAETQYF | TGCGCCAGCAGCCAAGAAGGGACAGGGGGCGCGGAGACCCAGTACTTC
TRBJ2-5 | TRBV28 | many | . | CASSSWDRQETQYF | TGTGCCAGCAGTTCATGGGACCGCCAAGAGACCCAGTACTTC
TRBJ2-3 | TRBV25-1 | many | . | CATHRDFTDTQYF | TGTGCCACCCACAGGGATTTTACAGATACGCAGTATTTT
TRBJ2-7 | TRBV27 | many | . | CASSLTRTPTYEQYF | TGTGCCAGCAGTTTAACCCGGACACCGACCTACGAGCAGTACTTC
TRBJ2-1 | TRBV30 | many | . | CAWSVGLGSEQFF | TGTGCCTGGAGCGTTGGCCTGGGGAGTGAGCAGTTCTTC
TRBJ2-3 | TRBV20-1 | many | TRBD2 | CSAGQPSGSITDTQYF | TGCAGTGCCGGCCAGCCTAGCGGGAGCATCACAGATACGCAGTATTTT
TRBJ2-5 | TRBV29-1 | many | TRBD2 | CSVEGTSGVQETQYF | TGCAGCGTAGAGGGGACTAGCGGTGTGCAGGAGACCCAGTACTTC
TRBJ2-7 | TRBV11-2 | . | . | CASSHPHLYEQYF | TGTGCCAGCAGCCACCCCCACCTCTACGAGCAGTACTTC
TRBJ1-1 | TRBV19 | many | . | CASSIGTFGGMNTEAFF | TGTGCCAGTAGTATCGGAACTTTTGGAGGGATGAACACTGAAGCTTTCTTT
TRBJ2-1 | TRBV4-2 | few | . | CASSQDAARTGYNEQFF | TGTGCCAGCAGCCAAGACGCGGCTCGCACGGGGTACAATGAGCAGTTCTTC
TRBJ2-7 | TRBV7-2 | medium-sized | TRBD2 | CASSSLAGGSEQYF | TGTGCCAGCAGCTCCCTAGCGGGAGGAAGCGAGCAGTACTTC
TRBJ2-5 | TRBV3-1 | few | . | CASSQAGMTETQYF | TGTGCCAGCAGCCAAGCCGGGATGACGGAGACCCAGTACTTC
TRBJ2-3 | TRBV5-1 | many | . | CASSHMDNTDTQYF | TGCGCCAGCAGCCATATGGACAACACAGATACGCAGTATTTT
TRBJ2-3 | TRBV7-9 | many | TRBD1 | CASSDSVATGGSDTQYF | TGTGCCAGCAGCGATAGTGTTGCGACAGGGGGCTCAGATACGCAGTATTTT
TRBJ1-1 | TRBV7-6 | many | . | CASSSSMNTEAFF | TGTGCCAGCAGCTCCTCAATGAACACTGAAGCTTTCTTT
TRBJ2-3 | TRBV2 | many | TRBD2 | CASSQLAGWGPDTQYF | TGTGCCAGCAGCCAACTAGCGGGGTGGGGCCCAGATACGCAGTATTTT
TRBJ2-1 | TRBV4-1 | many | . | CASSHTENEQFF | TGCGCCAGCAGCCATACAGAGAATGAGCAGTTCTTC
TRBJ2-7 | TRBV7-9 | many | . | CASSSRDSLSYEQYF | TGTGCCAGCAGCAGCCGGGACTCGCTTTCCTACGAGCAGTACTTC
TRBJ2-7 | TRBV5-1 | many | . | CASSLEGEQYF | TGCGCCAGCAGCTTGGAGGGGGAGCAGTACTTC
TRBJ2-3 | TRBV12-3/TRBV12-4 | . | TRBD1 | CASSMTGDGTDTQYF | TGTGCCAGCAGTATGACAGGGGACGGAACAGATACGCAGTATTTT
TRBJ2-3 | TRBV5-6 | many | . | CASSLEGRLHTDTQYF | TGTGCCAGCAGCTTGGAGGGACGGTTGCACACAGATACGCAGTATTTT
TRBJ2-5 | TRBV20-1 | many | TRBD2 | CSATGLAGEETQYF | TGCAGTGCAACGGGACTAGCGGGAGAAGAGACCCAGTACTTC
TRBJ1-6 | TRBV23-1 | many | TRBD1 | CASSQGQSGSPLHF | TGCGCCAGCAGTCAGGGACAGTCAGGATCACCCCTCCACTTT
TRBJ2-6 | TRBV27 | many | . | CASSFVSGANVLTF | TGTGCCAGCAGTTTCGTCTCTGGGGCCAACGTCCTGACTTTC
TRBJ2-7 | TRBV27 | many | . | CASSFRSRYEQYF | TGTGCCAGCAGTTTTCGGTCCCGCTACGAGCAGTACTTC
TRBJ1-5 | TRBV7-6 | many | . | CASSLGPTNQPQHF | TGTGCCAGCAGTCTCGGGCCTACTAATCAGCCCCAGCATTTT
TRBJ2-2 | TRBV27 | few | . | CASSLTNGYTGELFF | TGTGCCAGCAGTTTAACAAACGGTTACACCGGGGAGCTGTTTTTT
TRBJ2-7 | TRBV6-2/TRBV6-3 | . | TRBD1 | CASSYSRSPGQSFSSYEQYF | TGTGCCAGCAGTTACTCGAGGTCCCCGGGACAGTCCTTCTCCTCCTACGAGCAGTACTTC
TRBJ2-3 | TRBV12-3/TRBV12-4 | . | . | CGSGQGNTDTQYF | TGTGGATCCGGGCAGGGAAACACAGATACGCAGTATTTT
TRBJ2-1 | TRBV29-1 | medium-sized | . | CSVPGNEQFF | TGCAGCGTTCCAGGGAATGAGCAGTTCTTC
TRBJ1-4 | TRBV6-2/TRBV6-3 | . | . | CASSYSISDGNEKLIF | TGTGCCAGCAGTTACTCGATCTCGGACGGTAATGAAAAACTGATTTTT
TRBJ2-5 | TRBV11-2 | many | . | CASSPPVQETQYF | TGTGCCAGCAGCCCCCCGGTCCAGGAGACCCAGTACTTC
TRBJ1-5 | TRBV24-1 | many | . | CATSPGGSQPQHF | TGTGCCACCAGTCCGGGGGGGAGTCAGCCCCAGCATTTT
TRBJ2-3 | TRBV20-1 | many | TRBD2 | CSARGLADSTDTQYF | TGCAGTGCTAGAGGGCTAGCGGATAGCACAGATACGCAGTATTTT
TRBJ2-7 | TRBV5-1 | many | . | CASSISGAYEQYF | TGCGCCAGCAGCATATCGGGGGCCTACGAGCAGTACTTC
TRBJ2-7 | TRBV20-1 | . | TRBD1 | CSARGQGATYEQYF | TGCAGTGCTAGGGGGCAGGGGGCGACCTACGAGCAGTACTTC
TRBJ1-6 | TRBV7-9 | many | . | CASSGNNSPLHF | TGTGCCAGCAGCGGGAACAATTCACCCCTCCACTTT
TRBJ2-3 | TRBV28 | . | . | CASSLFVDTDMQYF | TGTGCCAGCAGTTTATTTGTAGACACAGATATGCAGTATTTC
TRBJ1-5 | TRBV6-2/TRBV6-3 | . | TRBD1 | CASSAGTASNQPQHF | TGTGCCAGCAGCGCCGGGACAGCTAGCAATCAGCCCCAGCATTTT
TRBJ1-1 | TRBV2 | few | TRBD1 | CASSARTGGDEAFF | TGTGCCAGCAGTGCCAGGACAGGCGGCGATGAAGCTTTCTTT
TRBJ1-5 | TRBV4-3 | many | TRBD1 | CASSQETGLNQPQHF | TGCGCCAGCAGCCAAGAGACAGGGTTGAATCAGCCCCAGCATTTT